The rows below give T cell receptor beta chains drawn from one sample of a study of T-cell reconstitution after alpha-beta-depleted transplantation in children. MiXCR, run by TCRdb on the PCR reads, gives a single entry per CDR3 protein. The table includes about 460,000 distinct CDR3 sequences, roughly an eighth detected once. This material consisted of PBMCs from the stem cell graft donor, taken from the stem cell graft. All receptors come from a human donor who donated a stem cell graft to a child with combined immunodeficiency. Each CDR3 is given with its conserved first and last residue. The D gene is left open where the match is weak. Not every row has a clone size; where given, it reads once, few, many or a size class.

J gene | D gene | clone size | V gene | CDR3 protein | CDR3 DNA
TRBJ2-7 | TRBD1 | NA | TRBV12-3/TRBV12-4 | CASSSALTGIAGEQYF | TGTGCCAGCAGTTCCGCCCTGACAGGGATCGCAGGCGAGCAGTACTTC
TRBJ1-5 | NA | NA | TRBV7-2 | CASSLRGAVSNQPQHF | TGTGCCAGCAGCTTACGGGGGGCCGTTAGCAATCAGCCCCAGCATTTT
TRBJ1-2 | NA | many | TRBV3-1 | CASSDEYYGYTF | TGTGCCAGCAGCGATGAATACTATGGCTACACCTTC
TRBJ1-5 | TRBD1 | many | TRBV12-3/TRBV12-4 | CASSPDLWTGDQPQHF | TGTGCCAGCAGTCCCGATCTGTGGACAGGGGATCAGCCCCAGCATTTT
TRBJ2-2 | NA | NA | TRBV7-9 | CASSLVAPTGELFF | TGTGCCAGCAGCTTAGTGGCCCCGACCGGGGAGCTGTTTTTT
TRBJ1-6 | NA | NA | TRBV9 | CASSVVENSPLHF | TGTGCCAGCAGCGTAGTAGAGAATTCACCCCTCCACTTT
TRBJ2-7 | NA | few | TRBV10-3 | CAISESSGYSPYEQYF | TGTGCCATCAGTGAGTCTAGCGGATATTCCCCCTACGAGCAGTACTTC
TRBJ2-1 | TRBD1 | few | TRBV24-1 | CATSDSGPNRGNRQFF | TGTGCCACCAGTGATTCCGGGCCAAACAGGGGTAATCGGCAGTTCTTC
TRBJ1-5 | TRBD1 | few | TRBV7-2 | CASSLWTGKGAQHF | TGTGCCAGCAGCTTGTGGACAGGGAAGGGAGCCCAGCATTTT
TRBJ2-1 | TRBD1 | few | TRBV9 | CASSVRDRDYEQFF | TGTGCCAGCAGCGTAAGGGACAGGGATTATGAGCAGTTCTTC
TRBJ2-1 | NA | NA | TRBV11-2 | CASSLRDGYNEQFF | TGTGCCAGCAGCTTAAGGGACGGTTACAATGAGCAGTTCTTC
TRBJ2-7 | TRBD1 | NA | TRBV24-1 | CAASDYQQCKGRDRVYYEQYF | TGTGCGGCCAGTGATTACCAACAGTGCAAGGGCCGGGACAGGGTTTACTACGAGCAGTACTTC
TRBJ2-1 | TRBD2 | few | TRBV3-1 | CASSQALAGVNEQFF | TGTGCCAGCAGCCAAGCACTAGCGGGAGTCAATGAGCAGTTCTTC
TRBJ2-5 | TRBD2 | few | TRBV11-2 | CASSLGGYRRETQYF | TGTGCCAGCAGCTTGGGGGGGTATCGAAGAGAGACCCAGTACTTC
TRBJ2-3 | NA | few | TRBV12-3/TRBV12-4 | CASSRTSTITDTQYF | TGTGCCAGCAGTCGCACTAGTACTATCACAGATACGCAGTATTTT
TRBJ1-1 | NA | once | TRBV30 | CAWSVGGVAEAFF | TGTGCCTGGAGTGTTGGGGGAGTGGCTGAAGCTTTCTTT
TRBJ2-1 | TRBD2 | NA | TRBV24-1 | CATSDPTSGRPYNEQFF | TGTGCCACCAGTGACCCGACTAGCGGGAGGCCCTACAATGAGCAGTTCTTC
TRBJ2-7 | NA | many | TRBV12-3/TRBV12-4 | CASSFGTTYEQYF | TGTGCCAGCAGTTTCGGGACAACCTACGAGCAGTACTTC
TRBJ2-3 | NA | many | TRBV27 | CASRLGDTQYF | TGTGCCAGCAGGTTGGGGGATACGCAGTATTTT
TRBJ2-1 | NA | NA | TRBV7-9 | CASSLALGHEQFF | TGTGCCAGCAGCTTAGCGCTGGGTCATGAGCAGTTCTTC
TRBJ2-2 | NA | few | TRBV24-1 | CATSGDSMELFF | TGTGCCACCAGTGGTGATAGTATGGAGCTGTTTTTT
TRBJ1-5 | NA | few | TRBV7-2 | CASSLIPRSGQPQHF | TGTGCCAGCAGCTTAATTCCCCGGTCCGGTCAGCCCCAGCATTTT